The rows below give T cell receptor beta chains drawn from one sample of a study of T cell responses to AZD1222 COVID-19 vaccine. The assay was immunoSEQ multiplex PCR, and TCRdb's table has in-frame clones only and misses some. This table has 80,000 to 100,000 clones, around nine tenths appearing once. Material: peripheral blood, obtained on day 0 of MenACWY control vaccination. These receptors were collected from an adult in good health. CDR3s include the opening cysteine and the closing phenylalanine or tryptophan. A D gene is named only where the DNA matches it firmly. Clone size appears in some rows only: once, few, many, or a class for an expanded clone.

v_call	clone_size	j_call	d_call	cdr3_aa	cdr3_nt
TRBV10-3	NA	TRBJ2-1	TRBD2	CAIAEELAGGSSSYNEQFF	TGTGCCATCGCAGAAGAGCTAGCGGGGGGCTCCAGCTCCTACAATGAGCAGTTCTTC
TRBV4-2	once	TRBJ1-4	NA	CASSQDIRTVNEKLFF	TGTGCCAGCAGCCAAGATATAAGGACAGTGAATGAAAAACTGTTTTTT
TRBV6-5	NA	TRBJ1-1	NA	CASTIDLNTEAFF	TGTGCCAGCACGATAGATTTGAACACTGAAGCTTTCTTT
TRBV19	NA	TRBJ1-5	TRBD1	CASSIGRGRNQPQHF	TGTGCCAGTAGTATTGGCAGGGGGCGTAATCAGCCCCAGCATTTT
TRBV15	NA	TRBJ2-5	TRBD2	CATSRRQGSGLAGGAPRGTQYF	TGTGCCACCAGCAGAAGACAGGGGAGCGGACTAGCGGGGGGCGCACCCCGGGGGACCCAGTACTTC
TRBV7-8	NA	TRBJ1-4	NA	CASSLGNEKLFF	TGTGCCAGCAGCTTGGGGAATGAAAAACTGTTTTTT
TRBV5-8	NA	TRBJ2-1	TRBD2	CASSLAAGAYNEQFF	TGTGCCAGCAGCTTGGCAGCGGGGGCCTACAATGAGCAGTTCTTC
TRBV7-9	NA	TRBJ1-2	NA	CASSLDGGVARYGYTF	TGTGCCAGCAGCTTAGATGGGGGGGTCGCTCGGTATGGCTACACCTTC
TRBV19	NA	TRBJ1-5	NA	CASSIVGGDQPQHF	TGTGCCAGTAGTATAGTGGGAGGTGATCAGCCCCAGCATTTT
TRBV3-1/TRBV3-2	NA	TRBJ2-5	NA	CASSQSGVGWYF	TGTGCCAGCAGCCAATCGGGAGTGGGCTGGTACTTC
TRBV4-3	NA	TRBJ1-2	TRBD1	CASSQGRQGQAYGYTF	TGCGCCAGCAGCCAAGGGAGACAGGGGCAGGCCTATGGCTACACCTTC
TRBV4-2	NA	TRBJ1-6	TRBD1	CASSNGQGNSPLHF	TGTGCCAGCAGCAACGGACAGGGGAATTCACCCCTCCACTTT
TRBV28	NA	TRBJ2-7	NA	CASSSPPASYEQYF	TGTGCCAGCAGTTCTCCCCCGGCCTCCTACGAGCAGTACTTC
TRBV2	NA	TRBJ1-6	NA	CASTSDRSSYNSPLHF	TGTGCCAGCACCTCGGACAGAAGCTCCTATAATTCACCCCTCCACTTT
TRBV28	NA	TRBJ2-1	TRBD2	CASRRPGLAFEQFF	TGTGCCAGCAGAAGGCCGGGACTAGCATTTGAGCAGTTCTTC
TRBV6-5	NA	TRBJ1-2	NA	CASSYSGSLDYGYTF	TGTGCCAGCAGTTACTCAGGCAGCCTTGACTATGGCTACACCTTC
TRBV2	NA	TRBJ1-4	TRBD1	CASRTFGTGPKLFF	TGTGCCAGCAGGACGTTCGGGACAGGACCTAAACTGTTTTTT
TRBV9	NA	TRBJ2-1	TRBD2	CASSPTEMGGGALDEQFF	TGTGCCAGCAGCCCCACCGAAATGGGCGGGGGGGCGCTGGATGAGCAGTTCTTC
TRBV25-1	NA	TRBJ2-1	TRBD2	CASSDPSGSYNEQFF	TGTGCCAGCAGTGACCCTAGCGGCTCCTACAATGAGCAGTTCTTC
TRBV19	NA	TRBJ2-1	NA	CASSRRVVQSYNEQFF	TGTGCCAGTAGTCGGCGTGTGGTCCAATCCTACAATGAGCAGTTCTTC
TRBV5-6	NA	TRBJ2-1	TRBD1	CASEQWDRYYSYNEQFF	TGTGCCAGCGAGCAATGGGACAGATACTACTCCTACAATGAGCAGTTCTTC
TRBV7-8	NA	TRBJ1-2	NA	CASSSHAALNYGYTF	TGTGCCAGCAGCTCACATGCGGCATTAAACTATGGCTACACCTTC
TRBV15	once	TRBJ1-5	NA	CATSRDLPGVGSNQPQHF	TGTGCCACCAGCAGAGATCTCCCGGGGGTCGGTAGCAATCAGCCCCAGCATTTT
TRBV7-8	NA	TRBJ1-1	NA	CASSLSGERGAFF	TGTGCCAGCAGCTTAAGTGGGGAGAGGGGAGCTTTCTTT
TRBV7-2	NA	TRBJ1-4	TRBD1	CASSTSTGNEKLFF	TGTGCCAGCAGCACGTCGACAGGGAATGAAAAACTGTTTTTT
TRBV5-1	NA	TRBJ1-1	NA	CASSLPEKTMNTEAFF	TGCGCCAGCAGCTTGCCTGAGAAGACCATGAACACTGAAGCTTTCTTT
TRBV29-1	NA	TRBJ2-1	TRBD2	CSVGRTSGGASLHNEQFF	TGCAGCGTTGGGCGTACTAGCGGGGGGGCTTCCCTACACAATGAGCAGTTCTTC
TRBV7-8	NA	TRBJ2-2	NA	CASSLKGGLFF	TGTGCCAGCAGCTTAAAGGGGGGGCTGTTTTTT
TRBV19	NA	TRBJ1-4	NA	CASSISAGLNEKLFF	TGTGCCAGTAGTATTTCGGCAGGGCTGAATGAAAAACTGTTTTTT
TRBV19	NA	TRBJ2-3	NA	CASSIPRGRGPDTQYF	TGTGCCAGTAGTATCCCCCGGGGGCGGGGCCCAGATACGCAGTATTTT
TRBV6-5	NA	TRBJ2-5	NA	CASSYSGRRQETQYF	TGTGCCAGCAGTTACTCAGGGCGCAGGCAAGAGACCCAGTACTTC
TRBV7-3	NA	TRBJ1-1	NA	CASSLNPAGNTEAFF	TGTGCCAGCAGCTTAAATCCGGCCGGGAACACTGAAGCTTTCTTT
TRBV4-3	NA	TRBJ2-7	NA	CASSQEQEYSYEQYF	TGCGCCAGCAGCCAGGAACAGGAGTACTCCTACGAGCAGTACTTC
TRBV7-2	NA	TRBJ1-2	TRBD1	CASSLAGTGMLYGYTF	TGTGCCAGCAGCTTAGCGGGGACAGGGATGCTCTATGGCTACACCTTC
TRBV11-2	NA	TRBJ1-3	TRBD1	CASSLAVDLDRASGNTIYF	TGTGCCAGCAGCTTAGCGGTGGATCTCGACAGGGCGTCCGGAAACACCATATATTTT
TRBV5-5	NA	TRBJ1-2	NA	CASSLHIAPYGYTF	TGTGCCAGCAGCTTACACATAGCACCCTATGGCTACACCTTC
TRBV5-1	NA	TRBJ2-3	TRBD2	CASSFQAGGPDTQYF	TGCGCCAGCAGCTTTCAAGCGGGGGGGCCAGATACGCAGTATTTT
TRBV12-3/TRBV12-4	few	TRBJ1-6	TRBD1	CASSNTGDSPLHF	TGTGCCAGCAGTAATACAGGGGATTCACCCCTCCACTTT
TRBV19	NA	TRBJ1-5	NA	CASSISGNQPQHF	TGTGCCAGTAGTATCTCTGGCAATCAGCCCCAGCATTTT
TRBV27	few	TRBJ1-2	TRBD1	CASSFTGGSYGYTF	TGTGCCAGCAGTTTTACAGGGGGCTCGTATGGCTACACCTTC
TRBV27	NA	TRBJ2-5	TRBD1	CASRQLGTATQETQYF	TGTGCCAGCAGGCAACTTGGGACAGCGACCCAAGAGACCCAGTACTTC
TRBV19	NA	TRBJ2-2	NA	CASSMGGPMNAGELFF	TGTGCCAGTAGTATGGGCGGACCGATGAACGCCGGGGAGCTGTTTTTT
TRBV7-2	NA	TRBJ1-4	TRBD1	CASSLGDRGGEKLFF	TGTGCCAGCAGCTTAGGGGACAGGGGTGGTGAAAAACTGTTTTTT
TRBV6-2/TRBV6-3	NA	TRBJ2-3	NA	CASSTGSGGIGGADTQYF	TGTGCCAGCAGTACCGGGTCAGGGGGGATAGGAGGCGCAGATACGCAGTATTTT
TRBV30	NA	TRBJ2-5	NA	CAWSVRETQYF	TGTGCCTGGAGTGTACGAGAGACCCAGTACTTC
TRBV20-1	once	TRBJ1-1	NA	CTTKQGTEAFF	TGCACCACAAAACAGGGCACTGAAGCTTTCTTT
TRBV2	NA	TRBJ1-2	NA	CASSVREFNGYTF	TGTGCCAGCAGTGTCAGGGAGTTTAATGGCTACACCTTC
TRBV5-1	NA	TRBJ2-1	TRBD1	CASSSGQGKDNEQFF	TGCGCCAGCAGCTCGGGACAGGGTAAGGACAATGAGCAGTTCTTC
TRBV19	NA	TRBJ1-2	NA	CASRTRGAHNYGYTF	TGTGCCAGTAGGACCAGGGGCGCGCATAACTATGGCTACACCTTC
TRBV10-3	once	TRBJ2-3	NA	CANSGGGGTDTQYF	TGTGCCAACTCAGGGGGAGGGGGGACAGATACGCAGTATTTT
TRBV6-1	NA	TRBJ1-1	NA	CASSERQGENTEAFF	TGTGCCAGCAGTGAAAGGCAGGGAGAGAACACTGAAGCTTTCTTT
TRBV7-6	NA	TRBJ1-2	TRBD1	CASSLESRGRDGYTF	TGTGCCAGCAGCTTAGAGAGCAGGGGGCGCGATGGCTACACCTTC
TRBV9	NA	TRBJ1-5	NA	CASSEGVRNQPQHF	TGTGCCAGCAGCGAGGGGGTACGCAATCAGCCCCAGCATTTT
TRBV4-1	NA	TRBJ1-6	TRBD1	CASSQDNGQGSYNSPLHF	TGCGCCAGCAGCCAAGATAACGGACAGGGCTCCTATAATTCACCCCTCCACTTT
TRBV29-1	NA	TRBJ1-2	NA	CSVEGLNYGYTF	TGCAGCGTTGAAGGATTAAACTATGGCTACACCTTC
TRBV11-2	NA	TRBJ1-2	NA	CASSLDSGSLDGYTF	TGTGCCAGCAGCTTAGATAGCGGAAGCTTGGATGGCTACACCTTC
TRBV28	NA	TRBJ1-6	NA	CASSLGRENSPLHF	TGTGCCAGCAGTTTGGGCAGAGAAAATTCACCCCTCCACTTT
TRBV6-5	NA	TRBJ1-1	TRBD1	CASRLREGASRAFF	TGTGCCAGCAGACTACGGGAGGGGGCCTCACGAGCTTTCTTT
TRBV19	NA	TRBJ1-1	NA	CASSIDRRKNTEAFF	TGTGCCAGTAGTATAGATCGCCGGAAGAACACTGAAGCTTTCTTT